This T cell receptor (beta chain) was retrieved from a study of OX40 agonist ivuxolimab in advanced cancers. Germline assignment: CDR1 SGDLS and CDR2 YYNGEE. V shed 0 bases and J 5 bases; nucleotides not matched to a gene: 9. CDR3 size: 18 residues. The protocol was immunoSEQ multiplex PCR, while the TCRdb copy is restricted to in-frame clones and leaves out a portion. Altogether about 49,000 clones are present, about 86% being singletons, with the ten largest covering 1.5% to 2%. This TCR was sampled from an adult with an advanced solid tumor such as melanoma, head and neck, liver or kidney cancer. This specimen consisted of CD4+ or CD8+ T cells sorted from blood, obtained in a trial of the OX40 agonist ivuxolimab. The gene calls are TRBV9 and TRBJ2-7, with 15 positions matching TRBD2. This CDR3 is CASSVDGTSGRSGNEQYF. The CDR3 region has the DNA TGTGCCAGCAGCGTAGATGGGACTAGCGGGAGGTCTGGCAACGAGCAGTACTTC.